The clone carrying this TCR beta chain turned up a few times. The data belong to a study of blood T cells in healthy people across ages. Combining a sample-barcoded 5' primer with a J-beta primer mix, a second PCR ran for about 7 to 11 cycles. One entry per CDR3 protein, called by TCRdb with MiXCR from the 5' RACE reads. Counted here are more than 750,000 distinct CDR3 sequences, almost 30% occurring once; the ten biggest clones make up approximately 10%. The same sample was also used in a study of T cells of mothers and their children. Per that paper: Overlap ran slightly, non-significantly higher for related than unrelated mother-child pairs.

The specimen was blood. The sequence was obtained from a woman aged 40-49 years in good health.

The CDR3 sequence: CASSPRSAGVDTEAFF. CDR3 coding DNA: TGTGCCAGCAGCCCGCGTAGCGCGGGGGTAGACACTGAAGCTTTCTTT. The chain carries TRBV3-1 and TRBJ1-1, with a weak D call TRBD1 (5 bases). CDR3 length: 16 amino acids. CDR1 LGHDT and CDR2 YNNKEL come from the germline V gene (reference sequence). Trimming removed 4 bases at V and 3 bases at J, with 18 bases between.